The 29 T cell receptor beta chains given below trace back to one sample, sequenced in a study of identical twins. TCRdb itself ran the 5' RACE reads through MiXCR, one entry per CDR3 protein. This sample has about 920,000 distinct CDR3 sequences; 9% to 15% occur once, and the top ten carry around 1.5%. The sample was also linked to a second study, of yellow fever vaccine responses in identical twins.

Sequencing was carried out using PBMCs. The receptors stem from a woman between 18 and 29 years old in good health.

V and J are TRBV20-1 and TRBJ2-3, with 10 bases that match TRBD2. Unmatched junction bases numbered 11, after V lost 6 bases and J lost 2 bases. The CDR3 extends over 16 amino acids. CDR1 and CDR2 (germline): DFQATT, SNEGSKA (reference sequence). CDR3 nucleotide sequence: TGCAGTGCAAGTAGCGGGAGGAGGCTCCACACAGATACGCAGTATTTT. Protein: CSASSGRRLHTDTQYF.

This clonotype was seen more than once but under ten times. The V gene is TRBV5-5, the J gene TRBJ2-1; D call uncertain. CDR3 length equals 15 residues. Trimming shortened V by 2 bases and J by 8 bases, and 17 bases separated the two germline ends. Germline V gives CDR1 SGHKS, CDR2 YYEKEE (reference sequence). CDR3 in DNA: TGTGCCAGCAGCTTCATATTATCTCGGTGGGATGAGCAGTTCTTC. It yields the protein CASSFILSRWDEQFF.

This clonotype was seen a few times. This rearrangement joins TRBV6-1 to TRBJ1-3; D call uncertain. Germline CDR1 MNHNS, CDR2 SASEGT. V lost 5 bases and J 0 bases, leaving 8 bases between the germline ends. The CDR3 length is 14 residues. CDR3 sequence reads: CASSPLSSGNTIYF. The CDR3 DNA reads TGTGCCAGCAGTCCATTAAGCTCTGGAAACACCATATATTTT.

This clonotype was picked up a small number of times. The J gene is TRBJ2-3, the V gene TRBV7-9; no clear D. Deletions cut 2 bases from V and 6 bases from J, with 12 bases between. The length of the CDR3 is 14 residues. The germline V gene encodes CDR1 SEHNR and CDR2 FQNEAQ (reference sequence). The CDR3 DNA sequence: TGTGCCAGCAGCTTACAGTCCAGTTCCGATACGCAGTATTTT. It encodes CASSLQSSSDTQYF.

The chain joins TRBV28 to TRBJ2-2, with D uncertain. Germline V CDR1 and CDR2: MDHEN, SYDVKM. V was clipped by 7 bases and J by 9 bases, with 15 bases between them. The CDR3 extends over 13 amino acids. CDR3 DNA sequence: TGTGCCAGCACCCGAACAGCGTTAAGGGAGCTGTTTTTT. It specifies CASTRTALRELFF.

This clonotype has more than one count but fewer than ten. The chain combines TRBV5-6 with TRBJ2-3, with 13 positions matching TRBD2. CDR1 and CDR2 (germline): SGHDT, YYEEEE. J gave up 0 bases and V 1 base, and 5 bases lay outside the gene matches. This CDR3 contains 18 residues. In nucleotides, the CDR3 is TGTGCCAGCAGCTTGCCGGGACTAGCGGGGACTAGCACAGATACGCAGTATTTT. Encoded protein: CASSLPGLAGTSTDTQYF.

This clonotype has only a few counts. The chain carries TRBV3-1 and TRBJ1-5; weak D call: TRBD1 (5 bases). Trimming shortened V by 0 bases and J by 7 bases, and 10 bases separated the two germline ends. There are 14 residues in the CDR3. The germline CDR1 and CDR2 sequences are LGHDT and YNNKEL (reference sequence). CDR3 nucleotides: TGTGCCAGCAGCCAAGACTCGGGGGGACAGCCCCAGCATTTT. As protein: CASSQDSGGQPQHF. Full variable domain (missing parts from reference TRBV3-1 and TRBJ1-5): DTAVSQTPKYLVTQMGNDKSIKCEQNLGHDTMYWYKQDSKKFLKIMFSYNNKELIINETVPNRFSPKSPDKAHLNLHINSLELGDSAVYFCASSQDSGGQPQHFGDGTRLSIL.

A few counts support this clonotype. The CDR3 nucleotides read TGTGCCAGCAGCCAAATTTCCTCGACGGACTCTGGAAACACCATATATTTT. Residues: CASSQISSTDSGNTIYF. This chain joins TRBV7-2 and TRBJ1-3, with no clear D. Germline loops: CDR1 SGHTA, CDR2 FQGNSA. V lost 5 bases to trimming and J lost 0 bases, with 17 bases between them. This CDR3 is 17 amino acids long.

V and J are TRBV20-1 and TRBJ2-1, with D perhaps being TRBD1 or TRBD2 (5 bases each). This CDR3 is built from 14 residues. CDR1 DFQATT and CDR2 SNEGSKA come from the germline V gene (reference sequence). Here the CDR3 DNA reads TGCATCTCGACCGGGGCGAGCTCCTACAATGAGCAGTTCTTC. Amino acid sequence: CISTGASSYNEQFF.

V gene TRBV28 combines with J gene TRBJ2-7; 7 bases agree with TRBD1. Per germline, CDR1 MDHEN and CDR2 SYDVKM. This CDR3 has 13 residues. V gave up 7 bases and J gave up 3 bases; unmatched junction bases: 6. The CDR3 region is CASTVTGSYEQYF. CDR3 DNA: TGTGCCAGCACGGTGACAGGGAGCTACGAGCAGTACTTC. The full variable domain, in which reference TRBV28 and TRBJ2-7 provide the parts outside the CDR3, is DVKVTQSSRYLVKRTGEKVFLECVQDMDHENMFWYRQDPGLGLRLIYFSYDVKMKEKGDIPEGYSVSREKKERFSLILESASTNQTSMYLCASTVTGSYEQYFGPGTRLTVT.

This clonotype was picked up a small number of times. The rearrangement links TRBV15 to TRBJ2-7; 7 bases line up with TRBD2. CDR3 length: 16 amino acids. In germline, CDR1 is LNHNV, CDR2 YYDKDF (reference sequence). V shed 1 base, J shed 6 bases, and the junction held 12 bases outside the gene matches. CDR3 region: CATSRVGGRAQVEQYF. CDR3 bases: TGTGCCACCAGCAGAGTTGGAGGGAGGGCACAGGTCGAGCAGTACTTC. The full variable domain, its missing parts supplied by reference TRBV15 and TRBJ2-7, is DAMVIQNPRYQVTQFGKPVTLSCSQTLNHNVMYWYQQKSSQAPKLLFHYYDKDFNNEADTPDNFQSRRPNTSFCFLDIRSPGLGDTAMYLCATSRVGGRAQVEQYFGPGTRLTVT.

This chain joins TRBV29-1 and TRBJ2-3, with 11 bases that match TRBD2. The ends lost 7 bases at V and 0 bases at J; junction bases unmatched: 6. The CDR3 loop spans 15 amino acids. Germline loops: CDR1 SQVTM, CDR2 ANQGSEA. The CDR3 DNA is TGCAGCGGCTCACTAGCGGGAGTTAGCACAGATACGCAGTATTTT. It specifies CSGSLAGVSTDTQYF.

The chain joins TRBV6-1 to TRBJ2-2; D possibly corresponds to TRBD2 (6 bases). Germline CDR1 MNHNS, CDR2 SASEGT. Trimming left V 6 bases short and J 3 bases short, with 17 bases between. This CDR3 has 16 amino acids. CDR3 loop: CASSPHGGIDTGELFF. The CDR3 DNA follows: TGTGCCAGCAGCCCACACGGGGGAATAGACACCGGGGAGCTGTTTTTT.

The gene calls are TRBV6-5 and TRBJ2-1; D might be TRBD2 (6 bases). This CDR3 region has 11 residues. Germline values: CDR1 MNHEY, CDR2 SVGAGI. Trimming removed 2 bases at V and 11 bases at J, with 7 bases between. CDR3 in amino acids: CASSYAGKQFF. The DNA of the CDR3 is TGTGCCAGCAGTTACGCGGGGAAGCAGTTCTTC.

The V gene is TRBV7-2, the J gene TRBJ2-5; D remains ambiguous. CDR1 and CDR2 from the germline V gene are SGHTA and FQGNSA. The CDR3 sequence is 12 residues long. Trimming left V 5 bases short and J 6 bases short, with 10 bases between. The CDR3 DNA follows: TGTGCCAGCAGCCCTCTCGGGCAGACCCAGTACTTC. Its protein is CASSPLGQTQYF.

This chain connects TRBV7-9 to TRBJ2-7, with 8 bases fitting TRBD1. After removal of 1 base from V and 5 bases from J, the junction contained 7 bases not matched to a gene. CDR1 and CDR2 (germline): SEHNR, FQNEAQ (reference sequence). The CDR3 contains 15 residues. The CDR3 sequence: CASSLVGQGANEQYV. CDR3 nucleotide sequence: TGTGCCAGCAGCTTAGTAGGGCAGGGGGCCAACGAGCAGTACGTC.

This clonotype was counted many times. This chain links TRBV12-3 or TRBV12-4 with TRBJ1-6, with D possibly matching TRBD1 (6 bases). Trimming took off 4 bases at V and 10 bases at J, with 14 bases between the two ends. The CDR3 is 14 amino acids. The CDR3 protein is CASSSQQGNSPLHF. For the CDR3, the DNA is TGTGCCAGCAGTTCTCAACAGGGTAACTCACCCCTCCACTTT.

This clonotype was seen only a few times. This sequence joins TRBV5-1 and TRBJ2-7; TRBD2 matches 8 bases. V was pared by 4 bases and J by 3 bases, with 9 bases of the junction left unmatched. CDR1 SGHRS and CDR2 YFSETQ come from the germline V gene. This CDR3 region has 15 residues. CDR3 protein: CASSGREGGNYEQYF. CDR3 nucleotide sequence: TGCGCCAGCAGCGGACGGGAGGGAGGGAACTACGAGCAGTACTTC.

This clonotype is a singleton in its sample. The rearrangement joins TRBV7-9 to TRBJ2-1, with 10 nucleotides matching TRBD2. The germline V gene encodes CDR1 SEHNR and CDR2 FQNEAQ (reference sequence). This CDR3 spans 14 amino acids. V was pared by 6 bases and J by 5 bases, with 4 bases of the junction left unmatched. The CDR3 bases are TGTGCCAGCAGACCTAGCGGGAGAAACAATGAGCAGTTCTTC. Translating gives CASRPSGRNNEQFF.

This clonotype was detected a few times. V usage is TRBV7-9 and J usage is TRBJ1-1; tentative D call: TRBD1 (5 bases). V shed 3 bases and J shed 3 bases, with 17 bases lying between them. Germline CDR1 reads SEHNR; CDR2 reads FQNEAQ (reference sequence). CDR3 length equals 16 residues. The CDR3 DNA reads as TGTGCCAGCAGCTTGGGGGGAAGTGAGAAGGACACTGAAGCTTTCTTT. It codes for CASSLGGSEKDTEAFF.

This clonotype occurred a few times. The rearrangement uses TRBV7-9 and TRBJ1-2, with 9 bases aligning to TRBD1. Germline CDR1 and CDR2: SEHNR and FQNEAQ (reference sequence). J was trimmed by 2 bases and V by 5 bases; bases with no gene match: 6. This CDR3 has 15 amino acids. CDR3 DNA: TGTGCCAGCAGCCGAGGACAGGGGTTAAACTATGGCTACACCTTC. Encoded protein: CASSRGQGLNYGYTF.

This chain uses TRBV4-2 with TRBJ1-1; possibly TRBD1 for D (5 bases). The germline gives CDR1 LGHNA, CDR2 YNFKEQ. This CDR3 is 15 amino acids long. V was shortened by 1 base and J by 0 bases, with 9 bases between the two germline ends. Written as DNA, the CDR3 is TGTGCCAGCAGCCAAGGCAGGGCAATGAACACTGAAGCTTTCTTT. Translating gives CASSQGRAMNTEAFF.

The V call is TRBV5-6, the J call TRBJ2-5; TRBD2 aligns across 9 bases. CDR3 length: 14 amino acids. The germline V gene has CDR1 SGHDT and CDR2 YYEEEE. The J segment lost 4 bases and the V segment lost 4 bases, leaving 5 bases of the junction unmatched. The CDR3 reads CASSRGGVRETQYF. As DNA, the CDR3 is TGTGCCAGCAGCCGCGGGGGGGTGAGAGAGACCCAGTACTTC.

This clonotype was recorded many times. This chain connects TRBV12-3 or TRBV12-4 to TRBJ1-2, with TRBD1 identical over 11 bases. The CDR3 is 15 residues long. With 5 bases clipped from V and 4 bases from J, the junction kept 6 bases outside the gene matches. CDR3 bases: TGTGCCAGCAGTATTGGGACAGGGGGTACCTATGGCTACACCTTC. Its protein product is CASSIGTGGTYGYTF.

This clonotype was picked up a small number of times. A much larger clonotype is one base distant, so this may be a read error. This sequence joins TRBV29-1 and TRBJ2-5; D not resolved. Trimming cost V 0 bases and J 9 bases, with 23 bases left between them. Germline V CDR1 and CDR2: SQVTM, ANQGSEA. This CDR3 spans 16 amino acids. CDR3 bases: TGCAGCGTTGAAGATCGCGACCCGAAACGGTACGAGTCCCAGTACTTC. Amino acids: CSVEDRDPKRYESQYF.

The chain is built from TRBV7-9 and TRBJ2-3; possible D gene TRBD2, 6 bases. The CDR3 runs 16 residues. V was trimmed by 0 bases and J by 2 bases, leaving 12 bases between them. CDR1 SEHNR and CDR2 FQNEAQ come from the germline V gene (reference sequence). The CDR3 spells CASSLASGTITDTQYF. The DNA of the CDR3 is TGTGCCAGCAGCTTAGCTAGCGGCACTATCACAGATACGCAGTATTTT.

This clonotype came up once. The chain couples TRBV15 to TRBJ2-1; tentatively, D is TRBD2 (6 bases). The V and J ends lost 4 bases and 7 bases respectively, with 17 bases between them. This CDR3 comprises 15 residues. The germline gives CDR1 LNHNV, CDR2 YYDKDF (reference sequence). Here the CDR3 DNA reads TGTGCCACCAGCACGTTTCGCGAAGGGAGGAATGAGCAGTTCTTC. It translates to CATSTFREGRNEQFF.

This clonotype was observed a handful of times. The V call is TRBV27, the J call TRBJ2-1; 7 bases fit TRBD2. The length of the CDR3 is 14 residues. Germline V gives CDR1 MNHEY, CDR2 SMNVEV (reference sequence). J lost 5 bases, V lost 6 bases, and 7 bases had no gene match. CDR3 DNA: TGTGCCAGCAGCTCAGGACTAGTAAACAATGAGCAGTTCTTC. This gives the protein CASSSGLVNNEQFF.

V gene TRBV12-3 or TRBV12-4 combines with J gene TRBJ2-2; D perhaps matches TRBD2 (5 bases). This CDR3 is 14 amino acids long. V gave up 8 bases and J gave up 5 bases, with 15 bases separating them. DNA of the CDR3: TGTGCCAGCCATCTAGGCTCGGGGACCGGGGAGCTGTTTTTT. As protein: CASHLGSGTGELFF.